In this sample, the clone carrying this T cell receptor beta chain turned up many times. Its antigen is not known. The data derive from a study of T cells in Graves' hyperthyroidism and ophthalmopathy. For the study at large: Peripheral blood specimens were obtained at initial diagnosis, prior to any treatment. Regarding the study as a whole: Ophthalmopathy, which appeared later, was predicted by the model a median about 6 months before onset. Most thyroid-expanded clonotypes above 0.001 were also found in blood.

Newly diagnosed hyperthyroidism patients aged 18 to 65 years had disease lasting under 2 months. The CDR3 totals 14 residues. Germline V gene data show CDR1 as MNHEY and CDR2 as SVGEGT. V was clipped by 6 bases and J by 2 bases, with 13 bases between them. Researchers amplified the TCR beta CDR3 regions from RNA transcripts. Initially, a first-round RT-PCR of the TCR CDR3 employed the HTBI primer set. One entry per CDR3 protein results from TCRdb running MiXCR on the multiplex PCR reads. The sample lists hundreds of thousands of distinct CDR3 sequences; about 15% were seen once. What was sequenced was blood. The sequence came from a woman aged 25 to 39 with Graves' hyperthyroidism that later progressed to Graves' ophthalmopathy. The chain couples TRBV6-2 or TRBV6-3 to TRBJ1-1, with TRBD1 as a possible D gene (5 bases). CDR3: CASRPGHLNTEAFF. CDR3 DNA: TGTGCCAGCAGGCCGGGGCACTTAAACACTGAAGCTTTCTTT.